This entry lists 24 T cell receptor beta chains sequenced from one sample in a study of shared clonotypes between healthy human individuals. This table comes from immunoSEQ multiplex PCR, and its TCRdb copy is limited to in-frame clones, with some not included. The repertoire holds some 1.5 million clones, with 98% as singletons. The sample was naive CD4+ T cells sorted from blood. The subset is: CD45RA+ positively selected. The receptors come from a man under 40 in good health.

In nucleotides, the CDR3 is TGTGCCAGCATTGACCCTGGGGGGCCTGGAAACACCATATATTTT. Translation: CASIDPGGPGNTIYF. This chain uses TRBV28 with TRBJ1-3, with a possible D match to TRBD1 (6 bases). The CDR3 is 15 amino acids. V lost 7 bases and J 2 bases, leaving 15 bases between the germline ends. Germline V CDR1 and CDR2: MDHEN, SYDVKM. The entire variable domain, with the rest obtained from reference TRBV28 and TRBJ1-3, is as follows: DVKVTQSSRYLVKRTGEKVFLECVQDMDHENMFWYRQDPGLGLRLIYFSYDVKMKEKGDIPEGYSVSREKKERFSLILESASTNQTSMYLCASIDPGGPGNTIYFGEGSWLTVV.

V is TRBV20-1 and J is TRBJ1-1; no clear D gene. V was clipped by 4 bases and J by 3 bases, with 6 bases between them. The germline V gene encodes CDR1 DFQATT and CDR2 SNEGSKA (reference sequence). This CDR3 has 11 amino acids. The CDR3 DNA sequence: TGCAGTGCTAAGTCGTACACTGAAGCTTTCTTT. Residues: CSAKSYTEAFF.

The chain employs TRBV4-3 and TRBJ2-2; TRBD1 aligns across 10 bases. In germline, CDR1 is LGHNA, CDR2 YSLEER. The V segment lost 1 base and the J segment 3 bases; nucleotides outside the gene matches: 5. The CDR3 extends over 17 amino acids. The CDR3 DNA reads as TGCGCCAGCAGCCAAGCGAGGGACAGGGGTGACACCGGGGAGCTGTTTTTT. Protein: CASSQARDRGDTGELFF.

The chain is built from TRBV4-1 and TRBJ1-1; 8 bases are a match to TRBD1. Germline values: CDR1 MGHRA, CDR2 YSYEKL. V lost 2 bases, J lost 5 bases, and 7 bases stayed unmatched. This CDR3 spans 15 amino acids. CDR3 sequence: CASSQSGQGGTEAFF. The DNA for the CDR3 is TGCGCCAGCAGCCAATCCGGACAGGGCGGAACTGAAGCTTTCTTT.

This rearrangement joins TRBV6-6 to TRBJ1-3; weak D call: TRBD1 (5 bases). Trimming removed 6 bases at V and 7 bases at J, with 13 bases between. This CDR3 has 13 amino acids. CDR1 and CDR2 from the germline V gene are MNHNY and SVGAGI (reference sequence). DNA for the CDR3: TGTGCCAGCAGCCAAACAGGAGGGAACACCATATATTTT. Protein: CASSQTGGNTIYF.

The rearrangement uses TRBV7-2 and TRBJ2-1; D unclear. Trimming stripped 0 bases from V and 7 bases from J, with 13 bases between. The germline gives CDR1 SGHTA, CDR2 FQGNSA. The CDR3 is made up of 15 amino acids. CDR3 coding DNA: TGTGCCAGCAGCTTAGCCCTTCGCCCTAAAAATGAGCAGTTCTTC. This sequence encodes CASSLALRPKNEQFF.

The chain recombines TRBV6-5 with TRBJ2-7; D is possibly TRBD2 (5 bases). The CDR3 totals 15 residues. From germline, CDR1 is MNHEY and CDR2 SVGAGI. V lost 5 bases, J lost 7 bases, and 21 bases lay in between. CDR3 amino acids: CASSPLLAHRWEQYF. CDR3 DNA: TGTGCCAGCAGTCCTCTCCTAGCACACCGGTGGGAGCAGTACTTC.

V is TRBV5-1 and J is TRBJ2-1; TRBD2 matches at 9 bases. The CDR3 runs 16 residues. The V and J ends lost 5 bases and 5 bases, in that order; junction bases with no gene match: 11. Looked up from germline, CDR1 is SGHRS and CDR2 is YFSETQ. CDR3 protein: CASSDRAGGPNNEQFF. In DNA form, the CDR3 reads TGCGCCAGCAGTGACCGAGCGGGAGGTCCCAACAATGAGCAGTTCTTC.

This chain's CDR3 is CASSPGLGETQYF. CDR3 coding DNA: TGTGCCAGCAGCCCTGGACTAGGGGAGACCCAGTACTTC. The gene calls are TRBV5-4 and TRBJ2-5; 7 bases match TRBD2. The ends lost 4 bases at V and 5 bases at J; junction bases unmatched: 5. The CDR3 spans 13 residues. The germline V gene has CDR1 SGHNT and CDR2 YYREEE (reference sequence).

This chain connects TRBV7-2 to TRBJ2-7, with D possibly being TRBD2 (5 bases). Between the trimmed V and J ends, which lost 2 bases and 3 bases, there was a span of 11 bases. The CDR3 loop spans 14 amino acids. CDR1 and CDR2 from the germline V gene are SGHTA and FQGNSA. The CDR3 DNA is TGTGCCAGCAGCTTATTCGATCGGGGCTACGAGCAGTACTTC. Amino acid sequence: CASSLFDRGYEQYF.

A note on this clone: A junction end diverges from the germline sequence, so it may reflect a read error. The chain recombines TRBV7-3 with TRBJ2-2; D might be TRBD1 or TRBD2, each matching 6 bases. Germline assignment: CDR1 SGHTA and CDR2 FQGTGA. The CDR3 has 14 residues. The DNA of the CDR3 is TGTGCCAGCAGCCCCGGGCTCGGGTCGGGGGCGCTGTTTTTT. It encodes CASSPGLGSGALFF. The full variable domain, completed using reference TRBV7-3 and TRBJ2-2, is GAGVSQTPSNKVTEKGKYVELRCDPISGHTALYWYRQSLGQGPEFLIYFQGTGAADDSGLPNDRFFAVRPEGSVSTLKIQRTERGDSAVYLCASSPGLGSGALFFGEGSRLTVL.

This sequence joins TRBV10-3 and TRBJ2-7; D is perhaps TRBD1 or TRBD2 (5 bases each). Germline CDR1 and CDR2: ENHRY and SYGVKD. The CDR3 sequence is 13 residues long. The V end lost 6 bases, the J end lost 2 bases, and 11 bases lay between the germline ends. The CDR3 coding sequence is TGTGCCATCAGGGGGACGGAACCCTACGAGCAGTACTTC. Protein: CAIRGTEPYEQYF.

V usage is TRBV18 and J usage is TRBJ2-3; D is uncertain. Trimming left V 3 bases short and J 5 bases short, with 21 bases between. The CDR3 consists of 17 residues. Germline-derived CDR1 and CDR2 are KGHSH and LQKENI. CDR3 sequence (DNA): TGTGCCAGCTCACCCATTGGACCCGGAGCTGGATTAGATACGCAGTATTTT. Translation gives CASSPIGPGAGLDTQYF.

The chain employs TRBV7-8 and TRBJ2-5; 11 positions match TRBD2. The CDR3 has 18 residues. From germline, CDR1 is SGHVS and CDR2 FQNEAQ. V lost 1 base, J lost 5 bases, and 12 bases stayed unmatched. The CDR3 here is CASSLVSRLAGGFETQYF. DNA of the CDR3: TGTGCCAGCAGCTTAGTGTCCAGGCTAGCGGGAGGCTTTGAGACCCAGTACTTC. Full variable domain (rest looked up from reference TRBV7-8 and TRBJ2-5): GAGVSQSPRYKVAKRGQDVALRCDPISGHVSLFWYQQALGQGPEFLTYFQNEAQLDKSGLPSDRFFAERPEGSVSTLKIQRTQQEDSAVYLCASSLVSRLAGGFETQYFGPGTRLLVL.

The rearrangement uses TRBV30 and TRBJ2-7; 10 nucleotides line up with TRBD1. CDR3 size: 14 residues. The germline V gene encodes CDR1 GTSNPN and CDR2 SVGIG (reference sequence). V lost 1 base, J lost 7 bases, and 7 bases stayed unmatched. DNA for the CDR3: TGTGCCTGGAGTGCGGGACAGGGGCCCTCTGAGCAGTACTTC. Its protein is CAWSAGQGPSEQYF.

The CDR3 coding sequence is TGTGCCATCAGTGAAAACTTGGGTCCCGGGGAGCTGTTTTTT. Its protein product is CAISENLGPGELFF. This chain uses TRBV10-3 with TRBJ2-2; D not certain. The V and J ends lost 3 bases and 6 bases respectively, with 11 bases between them. This CDR3 has 14 residues. In germline, CDR1 is ENHRY, CDR2 SYGVKD.

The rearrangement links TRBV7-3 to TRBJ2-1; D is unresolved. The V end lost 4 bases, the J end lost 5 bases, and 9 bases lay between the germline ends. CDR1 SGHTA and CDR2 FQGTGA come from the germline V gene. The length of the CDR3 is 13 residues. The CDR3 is CASSSQKHNEQFF. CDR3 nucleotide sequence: TGTGCCAGCAGCTCCCAGAAACACAATGAGCAGTTCTTC.

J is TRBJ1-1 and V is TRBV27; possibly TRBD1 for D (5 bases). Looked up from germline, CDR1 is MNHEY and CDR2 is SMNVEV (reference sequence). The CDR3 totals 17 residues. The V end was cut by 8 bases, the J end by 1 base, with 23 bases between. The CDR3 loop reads CASGYMGTLGENTEAFF. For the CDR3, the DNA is TGTGCCAGCGGCTATATGGGGACCTTGGGGGAGAACACTGAAGCTTTCTTT.

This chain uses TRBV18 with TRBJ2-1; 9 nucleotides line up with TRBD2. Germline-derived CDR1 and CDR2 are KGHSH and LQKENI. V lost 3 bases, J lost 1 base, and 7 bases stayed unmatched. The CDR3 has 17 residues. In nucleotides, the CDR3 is TGTGCCAGCTCACCGGTGTCTAGCGGGGTATCCTACAATGAGCAGTTCTTC. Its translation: CASSPVSSGVSYNEQFF.

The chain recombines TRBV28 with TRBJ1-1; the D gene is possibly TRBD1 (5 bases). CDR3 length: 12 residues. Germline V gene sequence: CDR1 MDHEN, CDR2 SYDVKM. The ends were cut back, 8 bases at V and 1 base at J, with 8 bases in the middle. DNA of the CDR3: TGTGCCAGCGGCGGGGGGAACACTGAAGCTTTCTTT. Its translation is CASGGGNTEAFF.

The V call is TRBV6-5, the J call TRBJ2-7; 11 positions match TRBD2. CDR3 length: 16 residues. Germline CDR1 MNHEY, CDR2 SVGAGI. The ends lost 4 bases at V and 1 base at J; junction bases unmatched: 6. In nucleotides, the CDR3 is TGTGCCAGCAGTTTCCTACTAGCGGGAGTATCCTACGAGCAGTACTTC. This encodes CASSFLLAGVSYEQYF.

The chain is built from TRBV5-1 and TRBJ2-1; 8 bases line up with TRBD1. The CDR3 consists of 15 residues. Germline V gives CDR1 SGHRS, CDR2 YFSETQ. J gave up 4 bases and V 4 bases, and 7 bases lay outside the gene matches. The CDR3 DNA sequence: TGCGCCAGCAGCCGACCGGGACAGGAATACAATGAGCAGTTCTTC. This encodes CASSRPGQEYNEQFF.

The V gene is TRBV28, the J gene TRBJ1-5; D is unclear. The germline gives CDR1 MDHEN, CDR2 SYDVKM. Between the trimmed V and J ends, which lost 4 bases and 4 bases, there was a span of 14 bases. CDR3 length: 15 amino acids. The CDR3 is CASSWGAGRNQPQHF. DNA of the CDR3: TGTGCCAGCAGTTGGGGTGCGGGGAGGAATCAGCCCCAGCATTTT.

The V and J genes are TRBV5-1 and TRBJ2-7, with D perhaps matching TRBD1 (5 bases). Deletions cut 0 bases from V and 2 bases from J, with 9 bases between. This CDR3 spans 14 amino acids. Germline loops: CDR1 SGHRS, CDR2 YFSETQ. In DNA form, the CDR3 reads TGCGCCAGCAGCTTGGCAGTGGGGCCCTACGAGCAGTACTTC. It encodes CASSLAVGPYEQYF.